This passage covers 4 T cell receptor beta chains from one sample sequenced in a study of blood T cell repertoires in COVID-19. Clones were read by immunoSEQ multiplex PCR, and TCRdb kept only the in-frame ones, dropping some. The table has 150,000 to 200,000 clones, around nine tenths seen once. The sequencing sample was made of peripheral blood. The receptors here all came from a man aged 35-49 years with active or convalescent COVID-19.

This chain uses TRBV28 with TRBJ1-2, with D hard to call. This CDR3 has 14 residues. The ends were cut back, 5 bases at V and 3 bases at J, with 13 bases in the middle. Germline-derived CDR1 and CDR2 are MDHEN and SYDVKM. This CDR3 is CASSPGSVDYGYTF. CDR3 sequence (DNA): TGTGCCAGCAGTCCGGGGTCGGTAGACTATGGCTACACCTTC.

The rearrangement joins TRBV4-1 to TRBJ2-1, with 12 nucleotides matching TRBD1. J was trimmed by 9 bases and V by 2 bases; bases with no gene match: 8. Germline CDR1 reads MGHRA; CDR2 reads YSYEKL. This CDR3 comprises 16 residues. This chain's CDR3 is CASSQPGQGALGEQFF. The CDR3 DNA follows: TGCGCCAGCAGCCAACCGGGACAGGGGGCGTTGGGTGAGCAGTTCTTC.

The V gene is TRBV7-2, the J gene TRBJ2-1; 7 bases fit TRBD1. Trimming at V came to 1 base and at J to 4 bases, leaving 13 bases not matched to a gene. The germline V gene encodes CDR1 SGHTA and CDR2 FQGNSA. This CDR3 region has 18 residues. The CDR3 here is CASSLDSIRTGDYNEQFF. CDR3 coding DNA: TGTGCCAGCAGCTTAGACTCTATTAGGACAGGAGATTACAATGAGCAGTTCTTC.

A few counts support this clone. The chain joins TRBV2 to TRBJ2-5; the D is unclear. The CDR3 loop spans 14 amino acids. The V end was cut by 1 base, the J end by 5 bases, with 11 bases between. In germline, CDR1 is SNHLY, CDR2 FYNNEI. The CDR3 region has the DNA TGTGCCAGCAGTGAAGACCGAATGAGGGAGACCCAGTACTTC. Encoded protein: CASSEDRMRETQYF.